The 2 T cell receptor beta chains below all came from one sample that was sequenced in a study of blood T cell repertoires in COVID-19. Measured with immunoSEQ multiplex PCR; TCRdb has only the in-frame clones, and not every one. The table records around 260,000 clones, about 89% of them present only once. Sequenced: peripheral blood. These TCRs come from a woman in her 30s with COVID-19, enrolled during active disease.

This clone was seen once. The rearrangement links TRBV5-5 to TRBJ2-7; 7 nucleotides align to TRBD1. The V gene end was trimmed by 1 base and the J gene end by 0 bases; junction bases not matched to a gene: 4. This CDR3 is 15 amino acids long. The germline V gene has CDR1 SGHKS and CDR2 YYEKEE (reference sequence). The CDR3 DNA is TGTGCCAGCAGCTTGATGGACAGGCCCTCCTACGAGCAGTACTTC. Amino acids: CASSLMDRPSYEQYF.

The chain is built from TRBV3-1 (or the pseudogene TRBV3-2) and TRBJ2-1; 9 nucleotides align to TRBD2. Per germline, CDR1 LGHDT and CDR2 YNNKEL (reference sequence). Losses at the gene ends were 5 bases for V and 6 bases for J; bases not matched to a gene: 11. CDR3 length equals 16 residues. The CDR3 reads CASSSTLAGEGNEQFF. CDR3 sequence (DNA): TGTGCCAGCAGCTCCACTTTAGCGGGAGAGGGCAATGAGCAGTTCTTC.